These 32 T cell receptor beta chains were all obtained from the same sample, sequenced in a study of PD-L1 blockade in urothelial cancer. Time point of the sample: peripheral blood 6 weeks after treatment start. Only in-frame clones appear in the TCRdb table, and some are missing; sequencing was by immunoSEQ multiplex PCR. The repertoire holds about 46,000 clones, approximately 85% seen once, with roughly 1.9% in the top ten. Material: PBMCs, obtained around atezolizumab (anti-PD-L1) treatment. These receptors were collected from a man aged 50-60 years with urothelial cancer.

This clone was picked up a small number of times. This chain's CDR3 is CATVRQPQHF. The CDR3 DNA is TGTGCCACCGTACGGCAGCCCCAGCATTTT. The chain uses TRBV27 and TRBJ1-5; D is unresolved. The germline V gene has CDR1 MNHEY and CDR2 SMNVEV (reference sequence). There are 10 residues in the CDR3. V was cut by 10 bases and J by 7 bases, with 8 bases left in between.

The chain carries TRBV30 and TRBJ1-2; possible D gene TRBD1, 5 bases. V was shortened by 6 bases and J by 4 bases, with 9 bases between the two germline ends. Germline values: CDR1 GTSNPN, CDR2 SVGIG (reference sequence). CDR3 length equals 11 residues. Here the CDR3 DNA reads TGTGCCTGCCTTCAGGGCTATGGCTACACCTTC. This codes for CACLQGYGYTF.

J is TRBJ2-3 and V is TRBV7-9; TRBD2 matches 11 bases. V gave up 5 bases and J gave up 4 bases; unmatched junction bases: 2. This CDR3 has 14 residues. Germline assignment: CDR1 SEHNR and CDR2 FQNEAQ (reference sequence). The CDR3 region is CASSPGLAADTQYF. In nucleotides, the CDR3 is TGTGCCAGCAGCCCGGGACTAGCGGCAGATACGCAGTATTTT.

V is TRBV10-2 and J is TRBJ2-3; 10 bases are a match to TRBD2. From germline, CDR1 is WSHSY and CDR2 SAAADI. The CDR3 runs to 16 residues. Trimming took 2 bases from V and 1 from J; bases not matched to a gene: 3. CDR3 amino acids: CASSERLAGGTDTQYF. The CDR3 DNA reads as TGCGCCAGCAGTGAGAGGCTAGCGGGAGGCACAGATACGCAGTATTTT.

The chain carries TRBV28 and TRBJ2-4; perhaps TRBD2 as D (7 bases). The V gene's germline CDR1 is MDHEN and CDR2 SYDVKM. This CDR3 region has 14 residues. The V end was cut by 6 bases, the J end by 0 bases, with 9 bases between. The CDR3 DNA reads TGTGCCAGCAGAGGGGGGGTAGCCAAAAACATTCAGTACTTC. This codes for CASRGGVAKNIQYF.

The chain links TRBV5-1 to TRBJ1-1; a possible D gene is TRBD1 (6 bases). Germline lookup yields CDR1 SGHRS and CDR2 YFSETQ. The CDR3 covers 14 residues. Trimming removed 4 bases from V and 10 bases from J, with 20 bases in between. The CDR3 bases are TGCGCCAGCAGCCCCACTGGGGGCGGCTGGGGAGCTTTCTTT. This codes for CASSPTGGGWGAFF.

The rearrangement uses TRBV27 and TRBJ2-7; the match to TRBD1 covers 8 bases. J gave up 1 base and V 5 bases, and 10 bases lay outside the gene matches. This CDR3 spans 16 amino acids. Per germline, CDR1 MNHEY and CDR2 SMNVEV (reference sequence). DNA for the CDR3: TGTGCCAGCAGTCCCCTAGGACAGGGCAAGTCCTACGAGCAGTACTTC. Residues: CASSPLGQGKSYEQYF.

The V gene is TRBV19, the J gene TRBJ1-3; TRBD1 aligns across 8 bases. Germline V gives CDR1 LNHDA, CDR2 SQIVND (reference sequence). The CDR3 totals 20 residues. The junction had 19 bases not matched to a gene; V was cut back by 5 bases and J by 1 base. In nucleotides, the CDR3 is TGTGCCAGTAGTCGCCCAACCGGGACAGGTTGGGACCCATCTGGAAACACCATATATTTT. Protein sequence: CASSRPTGTGWDPSGNTIYF.

The chain joins TRBV11-2 to TRBJ1-1, with a weak D call TRBD1 (5 bases). Per the germline V gene, CDR1 is SGHAT and CDR2 is FQNNGV. V dropped 2 bases and J dropped 0 bases, with 13 bases sitting between them. This CDR3 comprises 16 residues. The CDR3: CASSLQPAGMNTEAFF. DNA of the CDR3: TGTGCCAGCAGCTTACAACCCGCAGGGATGAACACTGAAGCTTTCTTT.

J is TRBJ1-1 and V is TRBV6-5, with D possibly being TRBD1 (6 bases). Per germline, CDR1 MNHEY and CDR2 SVGAGI. The V and J ends lost 7 bases and 0 bases respectively, with 15 bases between them. The CDR3 contains 15 residues. The CDR3 protein is CASIKAGAVNTEAFF. The CDR3 bases are TGTGCCAGCATTAAGGCGGGGGCAGTGAACACTGAAGCTTTCTTT.

This clone has a single count. This chain links TRBV11-3 with TRBJ2-2; TRBD1 matches 7 bases. The V gene end was trimmed by 5 bases and the J gene end by 0 bases; junction bases not matched to a gene: 3. Looked up from germline, CDR1 is SGHNT and CDR2 is YENEEA. The CDR3 loop spans 15 amino acids. CDR3 bases: TGTGCCAGCAGCCTGGGACAGCCGAACACCGGGGAGCTGTTTTTT. Its protein is CASSLGQPNTGELFF. Using reference TRBV11-3 and TRBJ2-2 for the parts outside the CDR3, the full variable domain is EAGVVQSPRYKIIEKKQPVAFWCNPISGHNTLYWYLQNLGQGPELLIRYENEEAVDDSQLPKDRFSAERLKGVDSTLKIQPAELGDSAVYLCASSLGQPNTGELFFGEGSRLTVL.

This clone was counted once. The genes are TRBV10-3 and TRBJ1-1; 11 nucleotides line up with TRBD1. Unmatched junction bases numbered 5, after V lost 6 bases and J lost 5 bases. Germline lookup yields CDR1 ENHRY and CDR2 SYGVKD. The CDR3 contains 14 residues. This chain's CDR3 is CAIRGQGGGTEAFF. The CDR3 bases are TGTGCCATCAGGGGACAGGGGGGAGGGACTGAAGCTTTCTTT.

This rearrangement joins TRBV9 to TRBJ2-2; 7 nucleotides line up with TRBD1. J was trimmed by 8 bases and V by 3 bases; bases with no gene match: 16. CDR3 length equals 17 residues. The germline gives CDR1 SGDLS, CDR2 YYNGEE. CDR3 nucleotide sequence: TGTGCCAGCAGCGAGCCTTCCGGGACAGAATCTCCGGGGGAGCTGTTTTTT. Its protein is CASSEPSGTESPGELFF. The whole variable domain, remainder taken from reference TRBV9 and TRBJ2-2, is DSGVTQTPKHLITATGQRVTLRCSPRSGDLSVYWYQQSLDQGLQFLIQYYNGEERAKGNILERFSAQQFPDLHSELNLSSLELGDSALYFCASSEPSGTESPGELFFGEGSRLTVL.

The chain uses TRBV7-9 and TRBJ2-1, with 11 bases fitting TRBD2. The germline gives CDR1 SEHNR, CDR2 FQNEAQ (reference sequence). This CDR3 spans 17 amino acids. V lost 1 base to trimming and J lost 1 base; unmatched junction nucleotides: 3. The CDR3 here is CASSLVLAGGSYNEQFF. CDR3 coding DNA: TGTGCCAGCAGCTTAGTCCTAGCGGGAGGTTCCTACAATGAGCAGTTCTTC.

The chain links TRBV6-5 to TRBJ1-4; perhaps TRBD1 as D (5 bases). Germline CDR1 MNHEY, CDR2 SVGAGI. The CDR3 is made up of 16 amino acids. V was pared by 4 bases and J by 8 bases, with 20 bases between. CDR3 sequence (DNA): TGTGCCAGCAGTTCTCCGGTTTTGGGAGGGGTGGAAAAACTGTTTTTT. Amino acid sequence: CASSSPVLGGVEKLFF.

The chain carries TRBV15 and TRBJ2-5, with D possibly matching TRBD1 (6 bases). Germline CDR1 and CDR2: LNHNV and YYDKDF (reference sequence). The CDR3 length is 14 residues. V lost 6 bases to trimming and J lost 5 bases, with 16 bases between them. CDR3 amino acids: CATRQGRVRETQYF. DNA of the CDR3: TGTGCCACCAGACAGGGCCGGGTACGGGAGACCCAGTACTTC. Using reference TRBV15 and TRBJ2-5 for the parts outside the CDR3, the full variable domain is DAMVIQNPRYQVTQFGKPVTLSCSQTLNHNVMYWYQQKSSQAPKLLFHYYDKDFNNEADTPDNFQSRRPNTSFCFLDIRSPGLGDTAMYLCATRQGRVRETQYFGPGTRLLVL.

The J gene is TRBJ1-4, the V gene TRBV25-1; possibly TRBD1 for D (5 bases). Germline CDR1 reads MGHDK; CDR2 reads SYGVNS. V was pared by 7 bases and J by 2 bases, with 17 bases between. This CDR3 region has 16 residues. CDR3 nucleotides: TGTGCCAGCACCCCTTCGGGGGGATCGACTAATGAAAAACTGTTTTTT. Translation: CASTPSGGSTNEKLFF.

The chain uses TRBV29-1 and TRBJ2-7; 9 nucleotides agree with TRBD1. Germline-derived CDR1 and CDR2 are SQVTM and ANQGSEA. Germline trimming cut 7 bases from V and 6 bases from J; bases unmatched to any gene: 7. CDR3 size: 12 residues. The CDR3 DNA follows: TGCAGCGGGGGGGGACAGGGCTTCGAGCAGTACTTC. Translated, it gives CSGGGQGFEQYF.

This chain uses TRBV19 with TRBJ2-3, with a weak D call TRBD2 (6 bases). The V and J ends lost 3 bases and 6 bases respectively, with 19 bases between them. The CDR3 is made up of 16 amino acids. Germline-derived CDR1 and CDR2 are LNHDA and SQIVND (reference sequence). CDR3 coding DNA: TGTGCCAGTAGTATCCCGGGACTCCAATATCCCGATACGCAGTATTTT. It is translated as CASSIPGLQYPDTQYF.

This clone has a single count. The V call is TRBV28, the J call TRBJ2-1; 9 bases align to TRBD1. The germline V gene encodes CDR1 MDHEN and CDR2 SYDVKM. This CDR3 is 16 amino acids long. Trimming took 1 base from V and 5 from J; bases not matched to a gene: 6. The CDR3 DNA follows: TGTGCCAGCAGTTTATCCCCGGGACAGGGCCACAATGAGCAGTTCTTC. The encoded protein is CASSLSPGQGHNEQFF.

This clone came up once. The chain links TRBV5-1 to TRBJ2-5, with D maybe TRBD2 (6 bases). The V and J ends lost 0 bases and 0 bases respectively, with 9 bases between them. The germline V gene encodes CDR1 SGHRS and CDR2 YFSETQ. CDR3 length: 15 residues. This CDR3 is CASSLEGTYQETQYF. In DNA form, the CDR3 reads TGCGCCAGCAGCTTGGAAGGGACTTACCAAGAGACCCAGTACTTC.

The chain couples TRBV9 to TRBJ2-1; D is unclear. Germline CDR1 SGDLS, CDR2 YYNGEE. The V end was cut by 2 bases, the J end by 5 bases, with 11 bases between. The CDR3 covers 14 residues. The CDR3 nucleotides are TGTGCCAGCAGCGTCGGGTATTTTGACAATGAGCAGTTCTTC. Residues: CASSVGYFDNEQFF. Based on the CDR3 plus reference TRBV9 and TRBJ2-1, the full variable domain is DSGVTQTPKHLITATGQRVTLRCSPRSGDLSVYWYQQSLDQGLQFLIQYYNGEERAKGNILERFSAQQFPDLHSELNLSSLELGDSALYFCASSVGYFDNEQFFGPGTRLTVL.

The chain has TRBV7-2 and TRBJ2-3; the match to TRBD1 covers 9 bases. From germline, CDR1 is SGHTA and CDR2 FQGNSA. Germline trimming cut 2 bases from V and 3 bases from J; bases unmatched to any gene: 9. The CDR3 covers 17 residues. Here the CDR3 reads CASSLSLGTGITDTQYF. For the CDR3, the DNA is TGTGCCAGCAGCTTATCTCTCGGGACAGGGATAACAGATACGCAGTATTTT.

The V and J genes are TRBV29-1 and TRBJ2-7, with D possibly TRBD1 on 5 matching bases. Deletions cut 5 bases from V and 2 bases from J, with 13 bases between. Germline CDR1 reads SQVTM; CDR2 reads ANQGSEA. The CDR3 runs 13 residues. The CDR3: CSVRSGRAYEQYF. The CDR3 coding sequence is TGCAGCGTTCGGTCTGGCAGGGCCTACGAGCAGTACTTC.

The V gene is TRBV5-6, the J gene TRBJ1-1, with no clear D. V lost 4 bases to trimming and J lost 1 base, with 8 bases between them. CDR3 length: 13 residues. The V gene's germline CDR1 is SGHDT and CDR2 YYEEEE. Here the CDR3 reads CASSLGRNTEAFF. The CDR3 nucleotides read TGTGCCAGCAGCCTCGGTCGGAACACTGAAGCTTTCTTT.

This chain links TRBV15 with TRBJ2-2; perhaps TRBD1 as D (5 bases). V shed 0 bases and J shed 1 base, with 9 bases lying between them. The V gene's germline CDR1 is LNHNV and CDR2 YYDKDF (reference sequence). The length of the CDR3 is 16 residues. CDR3 residues: CATSRDVGQNTGELFF. The CDR3 nucleotides read TGTGCCACCAGCAGAGATGTAGGACAGAACACCGGGGAGCTGTTTTTT.

The chain joins TRBV19 to TRBJ2-3, with TRBD1 matching over 12 bases. CDR3 size: 14 residues. Looked up from germline, CDR1 is LNHDA and CDR2 is SQIVND (reference sequence). J lost 1 base, V lost 8 bases, and 1 base had no gene match. CDR3 sequence (DNA): TGTGCCAGTCGGGACAGGGGGCGCACAGATACGCAGTATTTT. Translated: CASRDRGRTDTQYF. Using reference TRBV19 and TRBJ2-3 for the parts outside the CDR3, the full variable domain is DGGITQSPKYLFRKEGQNVTLSCEQNLNHDAMYWYRQDPGQGLRLIYYSQIVNDFQKGDIAEGYSVSREKKESFPLTVTSAQKNPTAFYLCASRDRGRTDTQYFGPGTRLTVL.

The gene calls are TRBV18 and TRBJ2-7, with D unresolved. Trimming cost V 2 bases and J 2 bases, with 10 bases left between them. The CDR3 length is 14 residues. CDR1 and CDR2 (germline): KGHSH, LQKENI. The CDR3 sequence is CASSPFPLAYEQYF. CDR3 nucleotides: TGTGCCAGCTCACCATTTCCACTGGCCTACGAGCAGTACTTC.

The chain couples TRBV4-1 to TRBJ2-5, with 11 bases lining up with TRBD2. With 1 base clipped from V and 5 bases from J, the junction kept 15 bases outside the gene matches. The CDR3 loop spans 19 amino acids. The germline V gene encodes CDR1 MGHRA and CDR2 YSYEKL. The CDR3 nucleotides are TGCGCCAGCAGCCAAGCTAAGGGACTAGCGGTCATCACGGGGGAGACCCAGTACTTC. Translating it yields CASSQAKGLAVITGETQYF.

The V gene is TRBV28, the J gene TRBJ2-7; TRBD2 aligns across 8 bases. The CDR3 covers 14 residues. The V gene's germline CDR1 is MDHEN and CDR2 SYDVKM. V was clipped by 5 bases and J by 4 bases; unmatched bases: 7. The DNA for the CDR3 is TGTGCCAGCAGTACTAGCGGTCCCCTTTACGAGCAGTACTTC. The encoded protein is CASSTSGPLYEQYF.

The chain combines TRBV6-6 with TRBJ1-3; D is ambiguous. V lost 5 bases and J 0 bases, leaving 8 bases between the germline ends. The CDR3 loop spans 14 amino acids. Per germline, CDR1 MNHNY and CDR2 SVGAGI (reference sequence). The CDR3 is CASSSPISGNTIYF. As DNA, the CDR3 is TGTGCCAGCAGTAGTCCTATCTCTGGAAACACCATATATTTT.

The chain has TRBV6-5 and TRBJ2-1, with 7 bases fitting TRBD2. The germline V gene encodes CDR1 MNHEY and CDR2 SVGAGI. Trimming cost V 5 bases and J 0 bases; bases outside gene matches: 1. CDR3 length: 14 residues. CDR3 DNA: TGTGCCAGCAGTCGGACTAGCTCCTACAATGAGCAGTTCTTC. It yields the protein CASSRTSSYNEQFF.